This T cell receptor beta chain appears in the sequencing data of a study of siplizumab effects on memory and regulatory T cells. Points from the study as a whole: Mapping to unstimulated subsets was achieved for only a minor fraction of alloreactive clones.

About this clone itself: Its specificity is unknown.

Clones were sequenced by immunoSEQ multiplex PCR, and TCRdb holds only the in-frame ones, with some missing. The sample has 80,000 to 130,000 clones; 85% to 95% are singletons. With 3 bases removed from V and 6 bases from J, the gap between germline ends came to 12 bases. The CDR3 runs 14 residues. Looked up from germline, CDR1 is SGHNT and CDR2 is YYREEE (reference sequence). The TCR originated in a human donor in good health. The rearrangement uses TRBV5-4 and TRBJ2-2; TRBD1 is a possible D gene (5 bases). Sequenced material: Tregs sorted from blood. The CDR3 bases are TGTGCCAGCAGCTCGACAGCCAGGGCCGGGGAGCTGTTTTTT. This codes for CASSSTARAGELFF.